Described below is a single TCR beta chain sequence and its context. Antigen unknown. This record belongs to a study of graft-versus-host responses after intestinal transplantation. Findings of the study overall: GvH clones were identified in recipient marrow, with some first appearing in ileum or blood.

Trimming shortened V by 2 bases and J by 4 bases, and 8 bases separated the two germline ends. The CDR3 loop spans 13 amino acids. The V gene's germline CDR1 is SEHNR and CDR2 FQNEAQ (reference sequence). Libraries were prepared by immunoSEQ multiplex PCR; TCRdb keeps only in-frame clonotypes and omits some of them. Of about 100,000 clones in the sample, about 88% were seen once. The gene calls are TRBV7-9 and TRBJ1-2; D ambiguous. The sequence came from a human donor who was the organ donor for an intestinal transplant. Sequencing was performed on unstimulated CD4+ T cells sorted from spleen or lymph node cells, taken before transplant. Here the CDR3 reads CASSLQFSYGYTF. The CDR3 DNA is TGTGCCAGCAGCTTACAATTCTCCTATGGCTACACCTTC.